What follows describes a single TCR beta chain. Its antigen is currently unknown. These data come from a study of OX40 agonist ivuxolimab in advanced cancers. Assay: immunoSEQ multiplex PCR; the TCRdb copy retains only in-frame clones and omits some. The profile shows about 44,000 clones, 75% to 90% of them singletons. People who had autoimmune disease history or systemic immunosuppression were excluded. Study-wide findings and caveats: On average, CD8+ T cells had more expanded clones than CD4+.

Looked up from germline, CDR1 is MNHEY and CDR2 is SMNVEV (reference sequence). V was trimmed by 6 bases and J by 3 bases, leaving 15 bases between them. The CDR3 is 15 amino acids. V usage is TRBV27 and J usage is TRBJ1-5; tentative D call: TRBD1 (6 bases). The clonotype originates from an adult with an advanced solid tumor such as melanoma, head and neck, liver or kidney cancer. The sequencing used CD4+ or CD8+ T cells sorted from blood, collected in a trial of the OX40 agonist ivuxolimab. The CDR3 DNA is TGTGCCAGCAGCTATTCGACAGGTTACAATCAGCCCCAGCATTTT. Protein sequence: CASSYSTGYNQPQHF.